This T cell receptor beta chain was identified during a study of cytomegalovirus exposure and HLA in healthy donors. Study-level information: A prior analysis found about 110 million unique TCR beta sequences from roughly 180 million T cells. Unique TCRs numbering roughly 80 million, obtained from HLA-typed donors, made up an early data release. Study-level points and caveats: Reportedly, diagnosis of cytomegalovirus status by the classifier showed high specificity and sensitivity. Presence/absence analyses supposed approximately even sequencing depth among donors.

V was cut by 2 bases and J by 2 bases, with 16 bases left in between. The length of the CDR3 is 17 residues. Germline CDR1 is LNHDA and CDR2 is SQIVND (reference sequence). About this clone itself: Antigen specificity is unknown.

It was with 60 Vbeta and 13 Jbeta primers that the PCR ran. The method was immunoSEQ multiplex PCR; TCRdb's version includes in-frame clones alone and lacks a portion of them. The table shows about 160,000 clones, with 84% occurring only once. Sequenced input: PBMCs. This TCR was sampled from a man aged 25 to 40 in good health and CMV-seronegative. This sequence joins TRBV19 and TRBJ2-1; the D is unclear. CDR3 DNA sequence: TGTGCCAGTAGTATATGGGCAGTACTTGAGCCCTACAATGAGCAGTTCTTC. This translates into CASSIWAVLEPYNEQFF. Full variable domain (outside the CDR3, taken from reference TRBV19 and TRBJ2-1): DGGITQSPKYLFRKEGQNVTLSCEQNLNHDAMYWYRQDPGQGLRLIYYSQIVNDFQKGDIAEGYSVSREKKESFPLTVTSAQKNPTAFYLCASSIWAVLEPYNEQFFGPGTRLTVL.